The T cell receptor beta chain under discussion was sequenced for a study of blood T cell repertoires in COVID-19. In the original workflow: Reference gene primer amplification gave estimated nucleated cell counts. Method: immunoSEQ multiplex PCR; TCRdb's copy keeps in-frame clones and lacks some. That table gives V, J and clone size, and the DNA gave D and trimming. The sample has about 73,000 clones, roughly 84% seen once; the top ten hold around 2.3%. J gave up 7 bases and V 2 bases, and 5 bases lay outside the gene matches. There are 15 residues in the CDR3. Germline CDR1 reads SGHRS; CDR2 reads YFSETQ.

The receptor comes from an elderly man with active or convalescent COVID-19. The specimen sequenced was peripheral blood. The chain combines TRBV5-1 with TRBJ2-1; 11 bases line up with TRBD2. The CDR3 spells CASSLLAGVENEQFF. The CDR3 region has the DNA TGCGCCAGCAGCTTACTAGCGGGAGTTGAGAATGAGCAGTTCTTC.